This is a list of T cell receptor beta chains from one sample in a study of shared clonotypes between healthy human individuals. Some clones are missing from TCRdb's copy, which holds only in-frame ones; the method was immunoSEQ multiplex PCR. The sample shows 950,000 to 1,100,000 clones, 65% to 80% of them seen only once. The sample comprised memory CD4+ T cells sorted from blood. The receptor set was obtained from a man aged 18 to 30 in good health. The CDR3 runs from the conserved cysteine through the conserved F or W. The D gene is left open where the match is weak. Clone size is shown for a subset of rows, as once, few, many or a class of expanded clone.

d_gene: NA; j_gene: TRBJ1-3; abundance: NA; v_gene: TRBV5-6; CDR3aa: CASSLVRGNSGNTIYF; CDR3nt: TGTGCCAGCAGCTTGGTCCGGGGAAACTCTGGAAACACCATATATTTT
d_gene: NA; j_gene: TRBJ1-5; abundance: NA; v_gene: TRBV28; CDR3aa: CASSLWQYSNQPQHF; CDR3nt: TGTGCCAGCAGTTTGTGGCAGTATAGCAATCAGCCCCAGCATTTT
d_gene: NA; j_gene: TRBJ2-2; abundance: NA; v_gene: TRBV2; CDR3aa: CASSKDSGELFF; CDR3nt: TGTGCCAGCAGTAAGGATTCCGGGGAGCTGTTTTTT
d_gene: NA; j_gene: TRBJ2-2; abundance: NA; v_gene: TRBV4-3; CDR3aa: CASSQDPGVTGELFF; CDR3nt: TGCGCCAGCAGCCAAGACCCGGGGGTCACCGGGGAGCTGTTTTTT
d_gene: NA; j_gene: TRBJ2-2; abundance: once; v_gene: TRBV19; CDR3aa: CASSSVPTGELFF; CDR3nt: TGTGCCAGTAGTAGCGTGCCTACCGGGGAGCTGTTTTTT
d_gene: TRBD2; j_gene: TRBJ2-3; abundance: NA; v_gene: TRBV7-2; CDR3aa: CASSLIAGSTDTQYF; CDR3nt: TGTGCCAGCAGCTTAATAGCGGGGTCCACAGATACGCAGTATTTT
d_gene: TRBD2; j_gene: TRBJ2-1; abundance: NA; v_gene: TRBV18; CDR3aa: CASSPPGLAGGLNEQFF; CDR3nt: TGTGCCAGCTCTCCACCGGGACTAGCGGGAGGACTCAATGAGCAGTTCTTC
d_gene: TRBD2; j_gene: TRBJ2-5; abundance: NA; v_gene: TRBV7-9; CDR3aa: CASSQTSGRAISETQYF; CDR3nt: TGTGCCAGCAGCCAGACTAGCGGGAGGGCAATTTCGGAGACCCAGTACTTC
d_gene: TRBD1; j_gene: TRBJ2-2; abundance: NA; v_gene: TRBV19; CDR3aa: CASSIQGGAGELFF; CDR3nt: TGTGCCAGTAGTATCCAAGGGGGCGCGGGGGAGCTGTTTTTT
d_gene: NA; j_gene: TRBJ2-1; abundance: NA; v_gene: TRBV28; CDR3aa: CASSLTRPSGAYNEQFF; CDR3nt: TGTGCCAGCAGTTTAACCCGCCCGAGTGGGGCATACAATGAGCAGTTCTTC
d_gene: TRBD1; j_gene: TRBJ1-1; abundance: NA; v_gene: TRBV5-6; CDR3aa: CASSLGQVRGTEAFF; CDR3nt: TGTGCCAGCAGTCTGGGACAGGTAAGGGGGACTGAAGCTTTCTTT
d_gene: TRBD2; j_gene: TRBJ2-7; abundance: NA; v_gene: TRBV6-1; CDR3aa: CAISAPPGLAGAYEQYF; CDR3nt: TGTGCCATCAGTGCCCCTCCGGGACTAGCGGGGGCCTACGAGCAGTACTTC
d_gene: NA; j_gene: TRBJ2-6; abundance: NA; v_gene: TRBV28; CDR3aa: CASSFTSGANVLTF; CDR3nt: TGTGCCAGCAGTTTTACCTCTGGGGCCAACGTCCTGACTTTC
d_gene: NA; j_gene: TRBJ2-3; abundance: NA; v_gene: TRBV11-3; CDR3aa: CASSLQGGTDTQYF; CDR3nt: TGTGCCAGCAGCTTACAGGGGGGTACAGATACGCAGTATTTT
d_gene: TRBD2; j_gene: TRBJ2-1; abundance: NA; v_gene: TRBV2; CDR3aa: CASGLAGVIEQFF; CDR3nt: TGTGCCAGTGGACTAGCGGGAGTTATTGAGCAGTTCTTC
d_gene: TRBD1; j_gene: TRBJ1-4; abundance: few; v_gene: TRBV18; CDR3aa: CASSTQGALEKLFF; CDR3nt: TGTGCCAGCTCAACACAGGGGGCTCTGGAAAAACTGTTTTTT
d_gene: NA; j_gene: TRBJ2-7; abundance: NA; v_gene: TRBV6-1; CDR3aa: CASSEMVNEQYF; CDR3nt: TGTGCCAGCAGTGAAATGGTCAACGAGCAGTACTTC
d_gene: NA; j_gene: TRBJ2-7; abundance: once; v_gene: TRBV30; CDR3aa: CAWSGPAYEQYF; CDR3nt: TGTGCCTGGAGTGGTCCAGCCTACGAGCAGTACTTC
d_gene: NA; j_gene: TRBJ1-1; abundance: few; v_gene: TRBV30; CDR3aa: CAWTRGNTEAFF; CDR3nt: TGTGCCTGGACCCGAGGGAACACTGAAGCTTTCTTT
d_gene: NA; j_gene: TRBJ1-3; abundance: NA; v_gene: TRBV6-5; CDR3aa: CASSYSGNTIYF; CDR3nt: TGTGCCAGCAGTTACTCGGGAAACACCATATATTTT
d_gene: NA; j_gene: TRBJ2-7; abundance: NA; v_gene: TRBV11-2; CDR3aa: CASSLADGAYEQYF; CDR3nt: TGTGCCAGCAGCTTAGCGGACGGAGCCTACGAGCAGTACTTC
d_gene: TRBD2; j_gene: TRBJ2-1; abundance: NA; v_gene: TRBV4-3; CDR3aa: CASSRTSGRVNEQFF; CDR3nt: TGCGCCAGCAGCCGGACTAGCGGGAGGGTGAATGAGCAGTTCTTC
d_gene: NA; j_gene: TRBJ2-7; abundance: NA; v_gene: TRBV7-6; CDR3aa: CASSLAGWSSHYEQYF; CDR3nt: TGTGCCAGCAGCTTAGCGGGCTGGAGTTCTCACTACGAGCAGTACTTC
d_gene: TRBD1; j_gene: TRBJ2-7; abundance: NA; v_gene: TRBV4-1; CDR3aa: CASSQPRTGSYEQYF; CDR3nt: TGCGCCAGCAGCCAACCCCGGACAGGTTCCTACGAGCAGTACTTC
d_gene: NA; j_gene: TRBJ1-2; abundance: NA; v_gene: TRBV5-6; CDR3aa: CASSFTGTVNYGYTF; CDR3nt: TGTGCCAGCAGCTTTACCGGGACGGTTAACTATGGCTACACCTTC
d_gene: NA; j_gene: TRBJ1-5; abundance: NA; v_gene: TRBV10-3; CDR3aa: CAISEGPHNQPQHF; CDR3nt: TGTGCCATCAGTGAGGGGCCACACAATCAGCCCCAGCATTTT
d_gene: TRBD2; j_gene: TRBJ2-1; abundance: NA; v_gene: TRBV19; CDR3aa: CASRNSGGSGEQFF; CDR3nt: TGTGCCAGTAGAAACAGCGGGGGGTCGGGTGAGCAGTTCTTC
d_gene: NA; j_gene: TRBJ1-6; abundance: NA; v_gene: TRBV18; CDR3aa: CASSQQGANSPLHF; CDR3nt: TGTGCCAGCTCACAGCAGGGAGCGAATTCACCCCTCCACTTT
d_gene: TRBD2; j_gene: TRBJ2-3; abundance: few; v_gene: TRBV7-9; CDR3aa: CASSEGLAGGWSTDTQYF; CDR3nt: TGTGCCAGCAGCGAAGGACTAGCGGGAGGGTGGAGCACAGATACGCAGTATTTT
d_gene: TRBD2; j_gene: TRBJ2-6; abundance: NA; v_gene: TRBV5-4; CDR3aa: CASSLGGTIFSGANVLTF; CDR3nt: TGTGCCAGCAGCTTGGGCGGGACTATTTTTTCGGGGGCCAACGTCCTGACTTTC
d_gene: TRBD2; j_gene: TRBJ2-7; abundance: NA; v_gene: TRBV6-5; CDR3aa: CASRGLAHSYEQYF; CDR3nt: TGTGCCAGCAGAGGACTAGCCCACTCCTACGAGCAGTACTTC
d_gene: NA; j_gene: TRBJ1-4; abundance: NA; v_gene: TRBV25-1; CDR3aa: CASSDRGDKLFF; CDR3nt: TGTGCCAGCAGTGACAGGGGCGATAAACTGTTTTTT
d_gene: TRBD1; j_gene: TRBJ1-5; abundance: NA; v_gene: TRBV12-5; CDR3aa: CASGSTSGTGEWARNQPQHF; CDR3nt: TGTGCTAGTGGGAGTACTTCCGGGACAGGGGAGTGGGCGCGCAATCAGCCCCAGCATTTT
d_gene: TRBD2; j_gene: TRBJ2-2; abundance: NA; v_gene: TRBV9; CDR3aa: CASSVEPSGGTGELFF; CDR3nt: TGTGCCAGCAGCGTAGAACCTAGCGGGGGTACCGGGGAGCTGTTTTTT
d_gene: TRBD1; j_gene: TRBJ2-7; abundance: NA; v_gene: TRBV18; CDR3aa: CASSHGTDNSYEQYF; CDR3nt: TGTGCCAGCTCACACGGGACAGACAACTCCTACGAGCAGTACTTC
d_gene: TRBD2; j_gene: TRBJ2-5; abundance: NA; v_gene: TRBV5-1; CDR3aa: CASSLGLAAQETQYF; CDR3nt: TGCGCCAGCAGCTTGGGACTAGCGGCCCAAGAGACCCAGTACTTC
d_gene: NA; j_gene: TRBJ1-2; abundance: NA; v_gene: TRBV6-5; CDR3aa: CASSQGVGYTF; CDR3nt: TGTGCCAGCAGTCAGGGAGTTGGCTACACCTTC
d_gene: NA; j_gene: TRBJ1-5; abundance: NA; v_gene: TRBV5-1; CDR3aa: CASSLTGNSQPQHF; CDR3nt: TGCGCCAGCAGCTTAACAGGGAATTCTCAGCCCCAGCATTTT
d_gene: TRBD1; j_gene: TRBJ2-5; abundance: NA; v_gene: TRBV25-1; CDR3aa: CASSGRGREDRGPETQYF; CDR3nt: TGTGCCAGCAGTGGGCGAGGGCGGGAAGACAGGGGGCCAGAGACCCAGTACTTC
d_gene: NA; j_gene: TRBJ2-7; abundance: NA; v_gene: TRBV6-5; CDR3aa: CASSYSIKGTYEQYF; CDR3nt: TGTGCCAGCAGTTACTCGATCAAGGGTACCTACGAGCAGTACTTC